The clone carrying this TCR beta chain was picked up many times. The data are from a study of breast tumors, draining lymph nodes, adjacent tissues. TCRdb re-called the multiplex PCR reads through MiXCR, storing one row per CDR3 protein. In the table there are tens of thousands of distinct CDR3 sequences, roughly a fifth of which are singletons. The V end was cut by 6 bases, the J end by 7 bases, with 16 bases between. This CDR3 has 14 residues. Germline values: CDR1 MNHEY, CDR2 SVGEGT. Samples came from axillary lymph nodes draining the breast cancer. The sequenced sample was axillary lymph node tissue. The TCR originated in a female donor with breast cancer. Some clones in this sample may be carry-over from other donors' samples. The chain has TRBV6-2 or TRBV6-3 and TRBJ1-5; the D gene is possibly TRBD1 (5 bases). CDR3 protein: CASSAGPAGQPQHF. In DNA form, the CDR3 reads TGTGCCAGCAGCGCGGGACCGGCCGGGCAGCCCCAGCATTTT.